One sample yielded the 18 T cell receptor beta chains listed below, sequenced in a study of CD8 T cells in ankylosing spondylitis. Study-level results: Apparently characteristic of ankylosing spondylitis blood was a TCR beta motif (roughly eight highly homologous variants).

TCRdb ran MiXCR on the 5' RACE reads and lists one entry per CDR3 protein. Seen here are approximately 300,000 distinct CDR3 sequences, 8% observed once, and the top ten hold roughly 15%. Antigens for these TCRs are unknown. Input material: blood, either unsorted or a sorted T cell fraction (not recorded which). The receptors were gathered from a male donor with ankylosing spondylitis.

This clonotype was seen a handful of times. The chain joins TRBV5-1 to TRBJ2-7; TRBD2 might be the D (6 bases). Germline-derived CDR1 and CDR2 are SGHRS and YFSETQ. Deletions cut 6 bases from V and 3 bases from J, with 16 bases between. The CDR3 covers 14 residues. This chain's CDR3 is CASTFDGGSYEQYF. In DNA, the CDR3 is TGCGCCAGCACCTTCGATGGGGGGAGCTACGAGCAGTACTTC.

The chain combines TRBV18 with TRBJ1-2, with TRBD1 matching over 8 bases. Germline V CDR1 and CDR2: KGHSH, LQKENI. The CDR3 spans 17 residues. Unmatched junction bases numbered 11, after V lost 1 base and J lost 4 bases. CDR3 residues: CASSPQGQAKGPYGYTF. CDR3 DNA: TGTGCCAGCTCACCACAGGGACAGGCCAAGGGGCCCTATGGCTACACCTTC.

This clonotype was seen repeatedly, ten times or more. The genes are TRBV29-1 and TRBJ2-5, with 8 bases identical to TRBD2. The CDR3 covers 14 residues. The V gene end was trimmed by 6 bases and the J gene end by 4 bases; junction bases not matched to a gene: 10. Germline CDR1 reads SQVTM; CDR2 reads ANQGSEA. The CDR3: CSVTKGGRIETQYF. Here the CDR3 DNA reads TGCAGCGTCACCAAGGGCGGGAGGATAGAGACCCAGTACTTC.

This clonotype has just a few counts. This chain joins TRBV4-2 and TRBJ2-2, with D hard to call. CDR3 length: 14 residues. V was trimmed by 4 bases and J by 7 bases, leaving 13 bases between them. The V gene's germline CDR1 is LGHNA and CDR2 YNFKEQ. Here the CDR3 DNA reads TGTGCCAGCAGCCCTGTTTCACCCGGCGGGGAGCTGTTTTTT. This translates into CASSPVSPGGELFF.

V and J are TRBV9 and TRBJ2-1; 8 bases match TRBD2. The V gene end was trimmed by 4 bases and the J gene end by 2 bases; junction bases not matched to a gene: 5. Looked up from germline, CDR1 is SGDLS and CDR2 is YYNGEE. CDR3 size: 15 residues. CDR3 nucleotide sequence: TGTGCCAGCAGCACCCGACTAGCGCCCTACAATGAGCAGTTCTTC. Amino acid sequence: CASSTRLAPYNEQFF.

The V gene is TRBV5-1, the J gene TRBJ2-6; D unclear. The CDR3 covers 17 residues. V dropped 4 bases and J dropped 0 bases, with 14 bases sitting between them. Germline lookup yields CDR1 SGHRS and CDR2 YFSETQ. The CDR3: CASSPSRAPSGANVLTF. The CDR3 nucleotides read TGCGCCAGCAGCCCGTCCCGGGCGCCCTCTGGGGCCAACGTCCTGACTTTC.

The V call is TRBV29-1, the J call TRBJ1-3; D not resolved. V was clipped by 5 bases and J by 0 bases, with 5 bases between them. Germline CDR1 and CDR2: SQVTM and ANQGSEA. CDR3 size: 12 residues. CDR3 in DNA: TGCAGCGTTTTCGACTCTGGAAACACCATATATTTT. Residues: CSVFDSGNTIYF.

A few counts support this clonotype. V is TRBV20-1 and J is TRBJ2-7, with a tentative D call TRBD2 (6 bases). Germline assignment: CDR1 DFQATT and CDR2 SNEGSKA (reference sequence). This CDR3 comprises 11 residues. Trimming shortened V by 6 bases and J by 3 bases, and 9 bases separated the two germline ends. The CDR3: CSAPTSYEQYF. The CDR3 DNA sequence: TGCAGTGCACCGACTAGCTACGAGCAGTACTTC.

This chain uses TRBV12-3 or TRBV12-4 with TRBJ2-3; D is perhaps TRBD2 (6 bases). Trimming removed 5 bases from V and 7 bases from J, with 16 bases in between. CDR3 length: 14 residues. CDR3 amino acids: CASSISGPTNTQYF. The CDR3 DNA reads TGTGCCAGCAGTATTAGCGGTCCCACGAATACGCAGTATTTT.

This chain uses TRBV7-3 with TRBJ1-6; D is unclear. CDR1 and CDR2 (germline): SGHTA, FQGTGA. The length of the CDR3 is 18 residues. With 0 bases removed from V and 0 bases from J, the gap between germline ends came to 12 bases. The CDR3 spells CASSLTGRTSSYNSPLHF. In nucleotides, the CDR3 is TGTGCCAGCAGCTTAACGGGCAGGACGAGCTCCTATAATTCACCCCTCCACTTT.

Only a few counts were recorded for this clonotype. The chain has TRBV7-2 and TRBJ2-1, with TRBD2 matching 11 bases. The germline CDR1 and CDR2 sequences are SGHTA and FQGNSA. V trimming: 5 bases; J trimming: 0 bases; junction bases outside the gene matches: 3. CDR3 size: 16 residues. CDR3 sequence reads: CASSQGLAVSYNEQFF. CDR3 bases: TGTGCCAGCAGCCAGGGACTAGCGGTCTCCTACAATGAGCAGTTCTTC.

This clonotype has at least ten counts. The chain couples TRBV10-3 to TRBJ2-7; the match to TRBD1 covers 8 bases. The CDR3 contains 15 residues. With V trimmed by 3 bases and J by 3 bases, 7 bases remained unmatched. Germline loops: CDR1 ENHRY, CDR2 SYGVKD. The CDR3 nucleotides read TGTGCCATCAGTGACCCCGGGACAGGATACTACGAGCAGTACTTC. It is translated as CAISDPGTGYYEQYF.

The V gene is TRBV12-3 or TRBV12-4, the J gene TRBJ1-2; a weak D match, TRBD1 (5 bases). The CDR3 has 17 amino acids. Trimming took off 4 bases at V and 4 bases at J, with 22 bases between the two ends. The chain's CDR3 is CASSSPGLSSGGYGYTF. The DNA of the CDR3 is TGTGCCAGCAGTTCTCCGGGACTCTCCTCGGGCGGCTATGGCTACACCTTC.

Here the CDR3 reads CASSLPGADTEAFF. CDR3 nucleotide sequence: TGCGCCAGCAGCTTGCCAGGGGCGGACACTGAAGCTTTCTTT. The chain couples TRBV5-1 to TRBJ1-1; the D gene is possibly TRBD1 (6 bases). In germline, CDR1 is SGHRS, CDR2 YFSETQ. There are 14 residues in the CDR3. V was cut by 1 base and J by 3 bases, with 10 bases left in between. Filled out from reference TRBV5-1 and TRBJ1-1, the complete variable domain reads KAGVTQTPRYLIKTRGQQVTLSCSPISGHRSVSWYQQTPGQGLQFLFEYFSETQRNKGNFPGRFSGRQFSNSRSEMNVSTLELGDSALYLCASSLPGADTEAFFGQGTRLTVV.

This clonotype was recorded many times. This CDR3 is CASSTGPSRSEQYF. The CDR3, as DNA: TGTGCCAGCAGCACAGGGCCCAGTCGCTCCGAGCAGTACTTC. J is TRBJ2-7 and V is TRBV7-9, with TRBD1 as a possible D gene (6 bases). Germline assignment: CDR1 SEHNR and CDR2 FQNEAQ (reference sequence). With 5 bases removed from V and 6 bases from J, the gap between germline ends came to 17 bases. The CDR3 is 14 residues long.

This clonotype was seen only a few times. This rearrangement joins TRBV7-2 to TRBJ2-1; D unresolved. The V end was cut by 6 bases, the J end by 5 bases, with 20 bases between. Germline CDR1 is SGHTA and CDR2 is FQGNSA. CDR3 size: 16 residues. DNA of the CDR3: TGTGCCAGCAGTCGAATGGAACAGAACCCAAACAATGAGCAGTTCTTC. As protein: CASSRMEQNPNNEQFF.

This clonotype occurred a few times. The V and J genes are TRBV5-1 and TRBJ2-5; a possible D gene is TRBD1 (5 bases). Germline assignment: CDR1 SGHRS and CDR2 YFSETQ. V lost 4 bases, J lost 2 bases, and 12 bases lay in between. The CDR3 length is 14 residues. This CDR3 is CASSLQGGQETQYF. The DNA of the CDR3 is TGCGCCAGCAGCCTCCAGGGCGGACAAGAGACCCAGTACTTC. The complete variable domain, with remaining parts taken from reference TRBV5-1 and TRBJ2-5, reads KAGVTQTPRYLIKTRGQQVTLSCSPISGHRSVSWYQQTPGQGLQFLFEYFSETQRNKGNFPGRFSGRQFSNSRSEMNVSTLELGDSALYLCASSLQGGQETQYFGPGTRLLVL.

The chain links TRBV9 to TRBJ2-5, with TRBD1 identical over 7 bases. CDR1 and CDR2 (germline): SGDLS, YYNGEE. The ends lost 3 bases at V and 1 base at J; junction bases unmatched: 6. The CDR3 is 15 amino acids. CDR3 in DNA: TGTGCCAGCAGCGCCGGGGCAGGGGGCCAAGAGACCCAGTACTTC. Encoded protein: CASSAGAGGQETQYF.